This TCR beta chain emerged from a study of T cell responses to AZD1222 COVID-19 vaccine. The protocol was immunoSEQ multiplex PCR, while the TCRdb copy is restricted to in-frame clones and leaves out a portion. Altogether about 130,000 clones are present, roughly nine tenths being singletons, with the ten largest covering around 1.6%. The V segment lost 3 bases and the J segment 7 bases; nucleotides outside the gene matches: 25. This CDR3 region has 22 residues. From germline, CDR1 is LNHDA and CDR2 SQIVND (reference sequence). The chain employs TRBV19 and TRBJ2-1; 12 bases match TRBD2. The sequence was collected from an adult in good health. Sample: peripheral blood, taken on day 0 of AZD1222 vaccination. Here the CDR3 reads CASSISSTTMGRLAGGLNEQFF. CDR3 sequence (DNA): TGTGCCAGTAGTATCTCCTCAACCACCATGGGGAGGCTAGCGGGGGGGCTGAATGAGCAGTTCTTC.